These T cell receptor beta chains were read from a single sample in a study of blood T cell repertoires in COVID-19. Data came from immunoSEQ multiplex PCR; TCRdb stores just in-frame clones and leaves some out. This sample has roughly 69,000 clones, with around 91% found just once. The sequenced sample was peripheral blood. The receptors were gathered from a man in his fifties with acute or convalescent COVID-19. Both conserved end residues are part of each CDR3.

>14|TRBV5-1|TRBJ1-6
CASTDRGFSSPLHF
>15|TRBV6-5|TRBJ2-3
CASSYSGIVTDTQYF
>15|TRBV5-6|TRBJ1-2
CASSQITGVGYGYTF
>14|TRBV14|TRBJ2-1
CASKSGLAWDEQFF
>15|TRBV6-2/TRBV6-3|TRBJ2-7
CASSSSGFSGTEQYF
>14|TRBV18|TRBJ1-2
CASSRDRGDYGYTF
>12|TRBV12-3/TRBV12-4|TRBJ2-3
CASGGGTDTQYF
>16|TRBV18|TRBJ1-2
CASSERTGRDNYGYTF
>15|TRBV27|TRBJ1-1
CASSFSGTGQTEAFF
>13|TRBV29-1|TRBJ1-5
CSVGQGGNQPQHF
>17|TRBV25-1|TRBJ2-7
CASSESLPGLDVGEQYF
>16|TRBV24-1|TRBJ2-7
CATSDYGLAESYEQYF
>12|TRBV10-2|TRBJ1-1
CASDRGSTEAFF
>16|TRBV2|TRBJ2-1
CASGPHTSFSYNEQFF
>15|TRBV7-9|TRBJ2-3
CASHVAQGSADTQYF
>12|TRBV19|TRBJ2-3
CASSGLTDTQYF
>16|TRBV6-2/TRBV6-3|TRBJ2-1
CASSVLGQGVHNEQFF
>13|TRBV5-1|TRBJ1-4
CASSLGESGKLFF
>18|TRBV7-8|TRBJ2-7
CASSLDQAGASYSYEQYF
>16|TRBV9|TRBJ1-2
CASSSAGTGGFDGYTF
>14|TRBV6-5|TRBJ2-7
CASRPAGGPYEQYF
>15|TRBV5-6|TRBJ2-3
CASSRLDRDSDTQYF
>16|TRBV6-6|TRBJ1-5
CASGKGTGPSNQPQHF
>14|TRBV3-1/TRBV3-2|TRBJ2-2
CASSRALNTGELFF
>15|TRBV5-4|TRBJ2-7
CASSLPSTGGYEQYF
>13|TRBV10-3|TRBJ2-1
CAIRREGYNEQFF
>15|TRBV27|TRBJ1-5
CASSVDRGGNQPQHF
>19|TRBV19|TRBJ2-6
CASSIGAGQGVAGANVLTF
>14|TRBV6-5|TRBJ2-7
CASRVDRTLYEQYF
>17|TRBV4-3|TRBJ2-1
CASSQDPPSGRANEQFF
>18|TRBV19|TRBJ2-4
CASSRGQGDPTPKNIQYF
>16|TRBV27|TRBJ2-7
CASSAPSGTGLNEQYF
>14|TRBV18|TRBJ2-2
CASSPTPNTGELFF
>14|TRBV5-1|TRBJ2-7
CASGQTGTGNEQYF
>13|TRBV6-5|TRBJ2-7
CASSFNAGYEQYF